This TCR beta chain originates from a study of T cell repertoires in cytomegalovirus infection. In the study overall: Public signatures in TCR beta pointed to CMV infection and matching HLA type. Findings and caveats of the study: Summed frequency of shared TCR beta families picked out CMV carriers who also had the relevant HLA.

TCRdb recomputed calls from the reads with MiXCR, one row per CDR3 protein. The data show just under 550,000 distinct CDR3 sequences, about a quarter seen once. Concerning this clonotype itself: The target antigen is unknown.

The CDR3 loop spans 14 amino acids. The germline V gene has CDR1 MNHEY and CDR2 SVGEGT. The V and J ends lost 8 bases and 7 bases respectively, with 21 bases between them. The sequencing input was PBMCs. This sequence joins TRBV6-2 or TRBV6-3 and TRBJ2-7; TRBD2 is a possible D gene (5 bases). This receptor was obtained from a human donor in good health (CMV status not recorded). Some clones in this sample may be carry-over from other donors' samples. The CDR3 DNA follows: TGTGCCAGCCGAAAGACGGGATCTACTACGGAGCAGTACTTC. Its protein product is CASRKTGSTTEQYF.